This T cell receptor beta chain was retrieved from a study of blood T cell repertoires in COVID-19 (dated by TCRdb to about 2020). Looking at the study overall: Samples covering the acute and convalescent phases of COVID-19 were provided by collaborators in the United States, Italy and Spain. The samples were drawn from two sources: the first 160 participants of the ongoing ImmuneRACE study, and approximately 1,300 subjects contributed by 6 global collaborators. A de-identified subject ID, COVID-19 status, age in years and sex were almost always included in the sample metadata. The repertoires were released in a freely available public database meant as a resource for research on the immune response to SARS-CoV-2. The prospective study material was composed of cDNA or gDNA derived from T cells, B-cell-depleted T cells, or PBMCs. Subjects who had been exposed to COVID-19, were actively infected with it, or had recovered from it provided the deeply sampled blood TCRbeta repertoires that made up the dataset. Where HLA class I and class II types were available, the types were taken from metadata supplied by the sample provider, not from assay-based typing.

From the cysteine through the phenylalanine, the CDR3 covers 17 amino acids. Kept here is only the CDR3 DNA, which spans 51 bases and is read in frame from base 1. The V and J ends are trimmed by 2 bases and 3 bases, leaving 17 bases between them. CDR1 and CDR2, looked up from the germline V gene, are SGHVS and FQNEAQ. Enrolling through a virtual design, the prospective study's participants ranged in age from roughly 18 to 95 years and lived across around 25 United States geographic areas. To assign participants to cohorts, the prospective study relied on clinical history that participants themselves reported in a screening survey and a study questionnaire. Recovered participants in ImmuneRACE Cohort 3 were defined as having two consecutive negative NP/OP PCR tests, clearance from a healthcare professional, or resolution of symptoms. Each participant in the prospective study had whole blood, serum and a nasopharyngeal or oropharyngeal swab collected by mobile phlebotomists. Participants in the prospective study had the option to provide additional blood draws and questionnaires over a roughly two-month period. Before DNA extraction, blood samples from the prospective study were shipped at room temperature or frozen.

In regard to this clone: Its target antigen remains unknown. No much larger clone exists at a distance of one base, and base qualities are not known.

TCRbeta CDR3 regions were amplified from genomic DNA by means of the immunoSEQ Assay, a bias-controlled multiplex PCR. The original pipeline was this. The number of nucleated cells in each sample was estimated by amplification of reference gene primers within the assay. To quantify the absolute abundance of each unique TCRbeta CDR3 rearrangement, sequence reads were collapsed and filtered. For each sample, productive Simpson clonality was calculated as the square root of Simpson's diversity index over productive rearrangements. Not all clones reach the TCRdb copy of this immuneACCESS table, which keeps in-frame sequences only. Checked studies attribute under half of the gap to unresolved V genes and leave the rest unexplained. The V and J calls and the clone size are those of that table, but D and trimming were determined from the DNA. Counted in this sample were around 280,000 clones; 75% to 90% of them appeared once. The ten largest clones represent 1.7% of the sample.

What the authors observed across the whole study: How much clinical and demographic metadata was included differed by source and by participant, and the metadata was provided uncurated.

The sequence links TRBV7-8 to TRBJ2-4; the D segment could be TRBD1, given 6 matching bases. This receptor was obtained from a woman aged 40 to 50 who had recovered from COVID-19. Sample: PBMCs or T cells enriched from blood (not recorded which). CDR3 protein: CASSLQRWGQVKNIQYF. Read as DNA, the sequence is TGTGCCAGCAGCTTACAGCGATGGGGGCAAGTCAAAAACATTCAGTACTTC.